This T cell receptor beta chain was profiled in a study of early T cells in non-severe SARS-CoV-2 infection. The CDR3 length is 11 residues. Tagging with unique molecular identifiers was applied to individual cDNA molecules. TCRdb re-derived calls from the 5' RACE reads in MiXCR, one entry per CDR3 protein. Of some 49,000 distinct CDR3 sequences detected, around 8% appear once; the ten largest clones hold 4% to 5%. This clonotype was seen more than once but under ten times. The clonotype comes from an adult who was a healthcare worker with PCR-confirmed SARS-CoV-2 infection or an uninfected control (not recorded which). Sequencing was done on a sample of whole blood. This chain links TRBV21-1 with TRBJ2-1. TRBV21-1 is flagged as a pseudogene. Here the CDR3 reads CASSNVREQFF. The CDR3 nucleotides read TGTGCCAGCAGCAACGTGCGTGAGCAGTTCTTC.